Below are 8 T cell receptor beta chains sequenced from a single sample in a study of blood T cell repertoires in COVID-19. TCRdb's copy holds only in-frame clones and misses some; the assay was immunoSEQ multiplex PCR. The table includes approximately 210,000 clones, roughly 85% detected once. Input material: peripheral blood. These receptors were obtained from a woman aged 70 to 79 with active or convalescent COVID-19.

The rearrangement joins TRBV5-1 to TRBJ1-2, with 7 bases fitting TRBD1. Germline V gene data show CDR1 as SGHRS and CDR2 as YFSETQ. CDR3 length: 13 residues. Germline trimming cut 0 bases from V and 10 bases from J; bases unmatched to any gene: 6. The CDR3 loop is CASSLVQGDPYTF. The DNA of the CDR3 is TGCGCCAGCAGCTTGGTGCAGGGGGATCCCTACACCTTC.

This clone was seen only once. The rearrangement links TRBV14 to TRBJ2-1; the D gene is possibly TRBD2 (6 bases). Germline CDR1 is SGHDN and CDR2 is FVKESK. The CDR3 totals 13 residues. V was pared by 1 base and J by 7 bases, with 8 bases between. In nucleotides, the CDR3 is TGTGCCAGCAGCCAAGGACTAGAGAATGAGCAGTTCTTC. Translated, it gives CASSQGLENEQFF.

V gene TRBV5-6 combines with J gene TRBJ2-7; maybe TRBD1 (5 bases). V was pared by 4 bases and J by 2 bases, with 10 bases between. From germline, CDR1 is SGHDT and CDR2 YYEEEE. CDR3 length: 13 amino acids. The chain's CDR3 is CASSEDKTYEQYF. CDR3 bases: TGTGCCAGCAGCGAGGACAAGACCTACGAGCAGTACTTC.

This clone was detected only once. The genes are TRBV19 and TRBJ2-1; 7 bases are a match to TRBD1. Germline V lookup: CDR1 LNHDA, CDR2 SQIVND (reference sequence). CDR3 length: 14 amino acids. Unmatched junction bases numbered 6, after V lost 6 bases and J lost 4 bases. The CDR3: CASRAQGFYNEQFF. CDR3 DNA sequence: TGTGCCAGTAGGGCACAGGGGTTTTACAATGAGCAGTTCTTC.

The chain recombines TRBV28 with TRBJ1-2; tentatively, D is TRBD1 (6 bases). The CDR3 covers 15 residues. Germline V gene data show CDR1 as MDHEN and CDR2 as SYDVKM. Trimming took 2 bases from V and 7 from J, leaving 17 bases between them. The CDR3 sequence: CASSLQVQGRGGYTF. CDR3 coding DNA: TGTGCCAGCAGTTTACAGGTTCAGGGGCGAGGTGGCTACACCTTC.

The genes are TRBV24-1 and TRBJ2-6; D is perhaps TRBD2 (6 bases). V was shortened by 7 bases and J by 2 bases, with 11 bases between the two germline ends. This CDR3 comprises 15 residues. The germline CDR1 and CDR2 sequences are KGHDR and SFDVKD. In DNA form, the CDR3 reads TGTGCCACCAGCTCCGGGGGAGCTGGGGCCAACGTCCTGACTTTC. Amino acid sequence: CATSSGGAGANVLTF.

V and J are TRBV28 and TRBJ1-5, with no clear D. The CDR3 runs 14 residues. V dropped 7 bases and J dropped 2 bases, with 12 bases sitting between them. Per germline, CDR1 MDHEN and CDR2 SYDVKM. CDR3 sequence reads: CASTLGVGNQPQHF. The CDR3, as DNA: TGTGCCAGCACCCTCGGGGTTGGCAATCAGCCCCAGCATTTT.

The chain employs TRBV6-5 and TRBJ2-1; TRBD1 agrees at 8 bases. The CDR3 is 16 amino acids. Germline-derived CDR1 and CDR2 are MNHEY and SVGAGI. Unmatched junction bases numbered 3, after V lost 0 bases and J lost 2 bases. CDR3 nucleotides: TGTGCCAGCAGTTACTCCGGGACAGGTGCCTACAATGAGCAGTTCTTC. It yields the protein CASSYSGTGAYNEQFF.